This TCR beta chain is from a study of blood T cell repertoires in COVID-19. Here immunoSEQ multiplex PCR was the method, and the copy in TCRdb shows in-frame clones only, minus some. This sample has almost 250,000 clones, with roughly 85% found just once. Participant-reported clinical history was the basis for cohort assignment. The germline CDR1 and CDR2 sequences are KGHDR and SFDVKD. The V end was cut by 5 bases, the J end by 3 bases, with 10 bases between. The CDR3 spans 14 residues. The chain joins TRBV24-1 to TRBJ2-1, with D tentatively TRBD2 (6 bases). This TCR came from a woman between 50 and 59 years old with acute COVID-19. Material for sequencing was PBMCs or T cells enriched from blood (not recorded which). DNA of the CDR3: TGTGCCACCAGTGCCGGGGGACTCTACAATGAGCAGTTCTTC. It specifies CATSAGGLYNEQFF.